One and the same sample provided the 10 T cell receptor beta chains below, sequenced in a study of Ad26.COV2.S vaccination and SARS-CoV-2 variants. Profiling relied on immunoSEQ multiplex PCR, and the TCRdb table lists in-frame clones only, not all of them. The sample records about 260,000 clones, around nine tenths being singletons. Treatment denoted: approximately 18 received Ad26.COV2.S at low or high dose, single or two shots; 5 received placebo; per-sample allocation not given. Following the first vaccine or placebo injection, samples were taken on day 63. This specimen was peripheral blood, taken in a trial of Ad26.COV2.S vaccine versus placebo. These receptors were collected from a person aged 18-60 years who received the Ad26.COV2.S COVID-19 vaccine or a placebo.

V usage is TRBV9 and J usage is TRBJ2-5, with a possible D match to TRBD1 (5 bases). V lost 0 bases and J 2 bases, leaving 8 bases between the germline ends. Germline V gene lookup returns CDR1 SGDLS and CDR2 YYNGEE. There are 14 residues in the CDR3. CDR3 loop: CASSVGAGQETQYF. CDR3 DNA sequence: TGTGCCAGCAGCGTAGGAGCAGGGCAAGAGACCCAGTACTTC.

This clone was observed once. This chain joins TRBV29-1 and TRBJ2-2; D unresolved. The CDR3 consists of 14 residues. Per germline, CDR1 SQVTM and CDR2 ANQGSEA. The V end was cut by 4 bases, the J end by 1 base, with 10 bases between. The CDR3: CSVGGGMNTGELFF. The CDR3 bases are TGCAGCGTTGGAGGTGGGATGAACACCGGGGAGCTGTTTTTT.

The chain joins TRBV30 to TRBJ2-5; no clear D gene. V lost 3 bases, J lost 5 bases, and 13 bases lay in between. CDR3 size: 13 residues. Germline V gene sequence: CDR1 GTSNPN, CDR2 SVGIG (reference sequence). CDR3 region: CAWRKIDGETQYF. CDR3 nucleotides: TGTGCCTGGAGAAAGATAGATGGGGAGACCCAGTACTTC.

DNA of the CDR3: TGTGCCGCGTCCGAAACGGCCCTAGCGGGATCCCGCTCGGCCAAAAACATTCAGTACTTC. Its protein is CAASETALAGSRSAKNIQYF. The chain carries TRBV6-4 and TRBJ2-4, with 9 bases aligning to TRBD2. Trimming cost V 11 bases and J 1 base; bases outside gene matches: 24. This CDR3 comprises 20 residues. From germline, CDR1 is MRHNA and CDR2 SNTAGT.

This sequence joins TRBV5-6 and TRBJ1-6; 8 bases align to TRBD1. Trimming removed 3 bases from V and 1 base from J; junction bases left unmatched: 3. The CDR3 runs 16 residues. Looked up from germline, CDR1 is SGHDT and CDR2 is YYEEEE. The CDR3 spells CASSSQGASYNSPLHF. In DNA, the CDR3 is TGTGCCAGCAGCTCCCAGGGGGCATCCTATAATTCACCCCTCCACTTT.

This clone has just a few counts. The chain is built from TRBV7-2 and TRBJ1-2, with no clear D. The CDR3 has 11 residues. In germline, CDR1 is SGHTA, CDR2 FQGNSA. The V and J ends lost 4 bases and 7 bases respectively, with 7 bases between them. The CDR3 nucleotides read TGTGCCAGCAGCTATTTACGTGGCTACACCTTC. Its translation: CASSYLRGYTF.

This sequence joins TRBV10-3 and TRBJ2-7; 8 nucleotides match TRBD2. The germline V gene encodes CDR1 ENHRY and CDR2 SYGVKD. J was trimmed by 3 bases and V by 11 bases; bases with no gene match: 12. This CDR3 region has 14 residues. The CDR3 region is CAAKPAGDHYEQYV. The CDR3 DNA sequence: TGTGCCGCCAAACCAGCGGGAGACCACTACGAGCAGTACGTC.

The chain is built from TRBV3-1 (or the pseudogene TRBV3-2) and TRBJ1-2, with 11 bases that match TRBD1. The CDR3 contains 15 residues. V trimming: 5 bases; J trimming: 5 bases; junction bases outside the gene matches: 7. The germline CDR1 and CDR2 sequences are LGHDT and YNNKEL (reference sequence). The CDR3: CASSAGTGGGYGYTF. The DNA for the CDR3 is TGTGCCAGCAGCGCGGGGACAGGGGGTGGTTATGGCTACACCTTC.

V is TRBV9 and J is TRBJ2-2; TRBD2 matches 12 bases. J lost 3 bases, V lost 4 bases, and 1 base had no gene match. CDR3 length equals 15 residues. Germline lookup yields CDR1 SGDLS and CDR2 YYNGEE. The CDR3 coding sequence is TGTGCCAGCAGCCTAGCGGGGGGGCACACCGGGGAGCTGTTTTTT. This encodes CASSLAGGHTGELFF.

The V and J genes are TRBV12-3 or TRBV12-4 and TRBJ2-4, with TRBD1 matching 9 bases. V shed 6 bases, J shed 7 bases, and the junction held 1 base outside the gene matches. The CDR3 contains 12 residues. The CDR3 coding sequence is TGTGCCAGCAGGGGGACAGGGAACATTCAGTACTTC. Its translation: CASRGTGNIQYF.